This T cell receptor (beta chain) emerged from a study of CD8 T cells in ankylosing spondylitis (dated by TCRdb to between 2016 and 2019). Study-wide context: To find TCR variants linked to disease, the study profiled T cell receptor beta repertoires in ankylosing spondylitis patients and healthy donors. The full study cohort comprised about 23 ankylosing spondylitis patients and about 110 healthy donors. Peripheral blood was sampled, and synovial fluid was additionally collected from ankylosing spondylitis patients.

This clonotype has more than one count but fewer than ten. Its antigen is still unknown. The sample holds no much larger clone one base away, and base qualities are not on file. From cysteine to phenylalanine, the CDR3 is 15 amino acids long. The sequence is cut down to CDR3 DNA, 45 bases in frame from base 1. The germline V gene (reference sequence) supplies CDR1 LNHDA and CDR2 SQIVND. V is shortened by 5 bases, J by 4 bases, and the region joining them spans 18 bases. The paper as a whole reports these results and caveats: The disease-linked clones were reported to be significantly enriched in matched synovial fluid samples from ankylosing spondylitis patients. A TCR beta motif made up of several highly homologous amino acid variants appeared to be characteristic of blood from ankylosing spondylitis patients. Some of the motif variants had been reported before in the synovial fluid and blood of reactive arthritis patients, a finding that suggests common disease-initiation mechanisms. A CD8+ phenotype was shown by the disease-linked clones, which were found at relatively low frequencies in peripheral blood.

The sample was run on an Illumina HiSeq 2500. TCR beta libraries were prepared by quantitative 5'-RACE with molecular barcodes. In the source study's methods: A new computational method based on a probabilistic model of VDJ rearrangement was used to identify disease-linked TCR variants. The public reads were run again by TCRdb, first through fastp at Q25 and then through MiXCR, and only productive beta chains were kept. Entries are consolidated by CDR3 protein sequence, retaining the most common genes and DNA. The V and J calls reflect TCRdb's pipeline rather than the authors' work. The sample table contains almost 400,000 distinct CDR3 sequences; only one count was recorded for about a fifth of them. The top ten clones comprise about a sixth of the sample.

The sequence joins TRBV19 to TRBJ2-7; tentative D gene TRBD2, with 6 bases matching. The sequence came from a male donor with ankylosing spondylitis. The specimen sequenced was blood, either unsorted or a sorted T cell fraction (not recorded which). The DNA sequence is as follows: TGTGCCAGTAGTCCTGGGACTTTTCCCGTATACGAGCAGTACTTC. Its protein product is CASSPGTFPVYEQYF.